A selection of T cell receptor beta chains follows, all from one sample in a study of Graves' ophthalmopathy and Graves' hyperthyroidism. TCRdb called the multiplex PCR reads again in MiXCR, with one record for every CDR3 protein. This sample has 900,000 to 1,200,000 distinct CDR3 sequences, with less than 45% found just once. Input material: peripheral blood or thyroid tissue (not recorded which). These receptor sequences come from an adult man with Graves' hyperthyroidism. CDR3s include the opening cysteine and the closing phenylalanine or tryptophan. The order of the fields is V gene, D gene, J gene, CDR3 protein. A D gene is named only where the DNA matches it firmly.

TRBV10-3,-,TRBJ2-3,CASSYFQGSTDTQYF
TRBV7-3,TRBD1,TRBJ1-5,CASSLSGTGKSNQPQHF
TRBV7-8,-,TRBJ1-5,CASILPGGNQPQHF
TRBV5-6,-,TRBJ1-1,CASSLRRNKNTEAFF
TRBV20-1,TRBD1,TRBJ1-6,CRWTGGNSPLHF
TRBV19,-,TRBJ2-6,CASSALDSAFYSGANVLTF
TRBV29-1,-,TRBJ2-7,CSVNTAGYGYEQYF
TRBV12-3/TRBV12-4,-,TRBJ1-5,CASSYGDVGNQPQHF
TRBV29-1,-,TRBJ2-7,CSVERSGGYEQYF
TRBV20-1,TRBD1,TRBJ2-7,CSAVDRTGKRYEQYF
TRBV6-5,TRBD1,TRBJ1-2,CASKDRVAGYTF
TRBV12-3/TRBV12-4,-,TRBJ1-3,CASSLRAENTIYF
TRBV10-2,-,TRBJ2-7,CASSYPEAGRDEQYF
TRBV14,-,TRBJ1-1,CASSNTRRGPTEAFF
TRBV7-6,TRBD2,TRBJ2-5,CASSLNSGGASETQYF
TRBV5-1,TRBD1,TRBJ1-2,CASSLYTGGNYGYTF
TRBV20-1,-,TRBJ2-5,CSARDDWAGVETQYF
TRBV29-1,TRBD2,TRBJ2-7,CSVGASGGDEQYF
TRBV10-3,-,TRBJ1-2,CASSYETGNYGYTF
TRBV7-2,-,TRBJ2-7,CASRDFGVNGLHEQYF
TRBV7-9,-,TRBJ2-7,CASEIRGTYEQYF
TRBV19,-,TRBJ2-7,CATRGTFPYEQYF
TRBV6-6,-,TRBJ1-2,CASSDSGYTF
TRBV5-1,-,TRBJ2-7,CASSFRAGLAYEQYF
TRBV5-5,-,TRBJ1-4,CASSRLGRGEKLFF
TRBV7-9,-,TRBJ1-4,CASSLGRANEKLFF
TRBV29-1,-,TRBJ2-6,CSVDRGGGSGANVLTF
TRBV7-9,TRBD1,TRBJ1-2,CASRETGATLGYTF
TRBV7-9,-,TRBJ2-5,CASSSPWSGAGETQYF
TRBV15,TRBD1,TRBJ2-7,CATSRDLVRSGTGKAYEQYF
TRBV7-2,-,TRBJ1-5,CASSLERTALVSHQPQHF
TRBV20-1,-,TRBJ2-6,CSARVTSTGANVLTF
TRBV5-6,-,TRBJ2-7,CASSLTGSVHEQYF
TRBV4-3,TRBD1,TRBJ2-7,CASSQDGTGTTYEQYF
TRBV2,TRBD1,TRBJ1-1,CASSRDRGGAEAFF
TRBV19,-,TRBJ2-7,CASSIAGEAYEQYF
TRBV15,-,TRBJ1-1,CATSRDRLQFWGTEAFF
TRBV15,TRBD1,TRBJ2-7,CATSLDRGYEQYF
TRBV20-1,-,TRBJ1-5,CSAWGDGGRKQPQHF
TRBV9,TRBD1,TRBJ1-6,CASSVGTGGSYNSPLHF
TRBV5-8,-,TRBJ2-2,CASSHKGGAYTGELFF
TRBV7-2,-,TRBJ2-7,CASTPGGPAREQYF